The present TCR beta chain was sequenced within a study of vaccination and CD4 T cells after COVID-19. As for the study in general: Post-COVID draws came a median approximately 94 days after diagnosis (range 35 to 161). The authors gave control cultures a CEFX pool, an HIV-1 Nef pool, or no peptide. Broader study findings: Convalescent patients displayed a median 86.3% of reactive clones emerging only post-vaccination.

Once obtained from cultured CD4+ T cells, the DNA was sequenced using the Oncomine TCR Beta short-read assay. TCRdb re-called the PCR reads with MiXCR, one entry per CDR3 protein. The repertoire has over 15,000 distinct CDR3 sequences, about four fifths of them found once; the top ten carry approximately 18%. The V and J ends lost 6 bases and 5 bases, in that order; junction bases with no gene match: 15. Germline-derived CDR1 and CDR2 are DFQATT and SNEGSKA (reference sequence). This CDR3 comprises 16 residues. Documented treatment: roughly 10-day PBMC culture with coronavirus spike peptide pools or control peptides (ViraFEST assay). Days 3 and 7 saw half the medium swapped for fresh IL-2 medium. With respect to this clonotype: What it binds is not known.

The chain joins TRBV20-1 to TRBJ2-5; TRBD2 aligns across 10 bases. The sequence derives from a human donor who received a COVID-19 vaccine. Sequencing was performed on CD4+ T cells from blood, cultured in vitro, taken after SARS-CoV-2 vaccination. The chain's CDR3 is CSALRSGGVLRETQYF. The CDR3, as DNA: TGCAGTGCCCTACGGAGCGGGGGGGTCCTCAGGGAGACCCAGTACTTC.